This paragraph reports one TCR beta chain. This entry belongs to a study of radiotherapy plus CTLA-4 blockade in lung cancer. Study in general: An objective response was seen in 15% to 20% of patients, and disease control in 25% to 40%.

Produced via immunoSEQ multiplex PCR; TCRdb's table is partial and in-frame only. The data contain some 50,000 clones, around four fifths of them singletons. This CDR3 region has 14 residues. With 0 bases removed from V and 1 base from J, the gap between germline ends came to 7 bases. Germline CDR1 MGHRA, CDR2 YSYEKL. The chain couples TRBV4-1 to TRBJ2-7; D is ambiguous. The specimen was peripheral blood, collected from a patient treated with radiotherapy plus ipilimumab. This sequence was found in a human donor with non-small cell lung cancer whose response to radiotherapy plus ipilimumab could not be evaluated. CDR3 residues: CASSQDVRSYEQYF. The DNA for the CDR3 is TGCGCCAGCAGCCAAGATGTCAGGTCCTACGAGCAGTACTTC.